This T cell receptor (beta chain) was identified during a study of regulatory T cells in long-lasting Graves disease (dated by TCRdb to the early 2020s). Regarding the study in general: In the newly diagnosed Graves' disease group, patients had been taking antithyroid drugs for less than 3 months. Persistent Graves' disease patients were compared with newly diagnosed Graves' disease patients by peripheral blood TCR sequencing and RNA sequencing. The study took place in China and was registered as a clinical trial. A total of around 35 samples were covered by TCR sequencing, comprising some 13 persistent and some 20 newly diagnosed Graves' disease patients. General findings and caveats noted by the study authors: Because the primary lesion, thyroid tissue, could not be accessed, the study looked at peripheral blood alone. The small sample size was acknowledged by the authors as a limitation that may reduce accuracy. Preferential use of TRBV28, TRBJ1-2 and TRBJ2-5 was observed in persistent disease, whereas TRBV20-1 and TRBJ2-1 were favored in newly diagnosed disease. Sequencing and analysis were restricted to the TCR beta chain. More public clonotypes were shared among persistent patients (more than 2,500) than among newly diagnosed patients (roughly 960). Lower TCR Shannon entropy and fewer highly expanded clones were observed in persistent Graves' disease patients than in newly diagnosed patients, which suggested clonal expansion.

The time point label, as the study defines it: newly diagnosed GD, antithyroid drugs for less than 3 months. RNA was extracted from PBMCs in TRIzol for both TCR sequencing and RNA sequencing. The diagnosis of Graves' disease followed American Thyroid Association guidelines. The patients came from an endocrinology department in Xi'an, China. From each patient, 7.5 to 9.5 milliliters of peripheral blood was collected into an EDTA anticoagulant tube. PBMCs were isolated by Ficoll Paque Plus density gradient separation without further T cell sorting. An Agilent 2100 Bioanalyzer and agarose gel were used to assess RNA quality, and a NanoDrop 2000 was used to measure RNA concentration. V lost 0 bases and J lost 6 bases; the stretch between them is 12 bases long. From the germline V gene (reference sequence), CDR1 is MNHEY and CDR2 is SMNVEV. The CDR3 runs 15 amino acids, cysteine and phenylalanine included. Of the read, only the CDR3 DNA is kept; its 45 bases are in frame from base 1.

Library method: multiplex PCR. The run used an Illumina HiSeq 4000. CDR3 regions were amplified by Arm-PCR with iRepertoire HTBI primers to construct TCR beta libraries. Before sequencing, the PCR products went through gel purification. The paper's data handling went like this. A total of some 65 TRBV and some 13 TRBJ segments were identified across samples and were used for gene usage analysis of CDR3 amino acid clonotypes. Filtered high-quality paired reads were merged into contigs using COPE and FqMerger. BLAST was used to align contigs to IMGT TRBV, TRBD and TRBJ reference genes, and CDR3 was defined according to IMGT. Any clonotype with a frequency above 0.1% was counted as a highly expanded clone. Shannon entropy was used to measure repertoire diversity, and the Gini coefficient was used to measure V-J evenness. Clonotypes shared by more than one individual were considered public. TCRdb passed the public sequencing reads through fastp at Q25 and MiXCR, retaining productive beta sequences. One record per CDR3 amino acid sequence lists the most common genes and DNA. TCRdb's processing, not the authors', yielded these V and J calls. The table for this sample lists 440,000 or so distinct CDR3 sequences; about a sixth of them were counted only once. The leading ten clones occupy around 10% of the sample.

At least ten counts were recorded for this clonotype. There is no known antigen for this receptor. No base qualities exist here, and no much larger clone lies one base off it. This sample was also put to use in a study of T cells in Graves' hyperthyroidism and ophthalmopathy. The second paper further reports: Graves' hyperthyroidism was defined as stable when no progression to ophthalmopathy occurred over 18 months of follow-up. The hyperthyroidism patients were between 18 and 65 years old and newly diagnosed, with a disease duration of less than 2 months. Patients with uncontrolled infections, other autoimmune diseases, pregnancy or lactation were excluded. Diagnoses were established on the basis of clinical symptoms, serum thyroxine and TRAb, thyroid ultrasound, and orbital computed tomography. The TCR CDR3 was subjected to a first round of RT-PCR using the HTBI primer set and the Qiagen OneStep RT-PCR kit. Most expanded thyroid clonotypes (frequency above 0.001) were also found in blood, which suggests that blood repertoires may mirror thyroid immune responses. A 13 V-J signature model separated ophthalmopathy from stable hyperthyroidism, with 87.88% sensitivity and about 81% specificity in cross-validation and 80%/75% in testing. During validation, the model predicted progression to ophthalmopathy a median of around 7 months ahead of onset, with approximately 70% sensitivity and more than 72% specificity. A discovery cohort of about a hundred patients, approximately 45 with Graves' ophthalmopathy and 57 with stable Graves' hyperthyroidism, was used to find distinguishing TCR V-J signatures. Prospective prediction of ophthalmopathy was tested in an independent validation cohort of fewer than 20 hyperthyroidism patients and 15 to 17 patients who later progressed to ophthalmopathy. The roughly 91 discovery patients were randomly divided into training and test sets at a 7:3 ratio. The study also compared thyroid tissue and blood T-cell repertoires from roughly six Graves' hyperthyroidism patients. Following sampling, methimazole starting at 30 mg daily was given to hyperthyroidism patients, and high-dose intravenous methylprednisolone was given to ophthalmopathy patients. Libraries were constructed in a second round of multiplex PCR, after which size selection and purification were carried out. Libraries were sequenced paired-end with 100 bp reads on an Illumina HiSeq2000. SOAPnuke was used to process the raw data, with reads discarded if the reads contained adapters or uncalled bases, had a mean Phred below 15, or lacked an exact constant-primer or identifier match. High-quality paired reads were merged using COPE v1.2.5, and each unique nucleotide sequence was defined as a clonotype. MiTCR v1.1 was used to align clonotypes to the IMGT TRBV, TRBD and TRBJ reference segments. Analysis was restricted to V-J combinations with a frequency above 0.0001, which covered roughly 99% of repertoires. A TCS score was defined as the ratio of F50 (clonal expansion) to E x V (chaos), with BLOSUM62-based TCRdist applied between CDR3 peptides within each V-J. Welch's t-statistics and random forest reduced 500 to 550 V-J features to roughly 13, which were used in a naive Bayes classifier (R e1071). Sample size was not statistically predetermined, and investigators were not blinded to group allocation. The paper describes TCR Vbeta CDR3 sequencing of 135 peripheral blood samples, made up of 43 ophthalmopathy patients, around 78 hyperthyroidism patients and 17 progressor patients.

The starting material was peripheral blood mononuclear cells (PBMCs), obtained at new diagnosis, from a patient treated with antithyroid drugs. The receptor comes from a woman under 40 with Graves disease. Donor details come from another sample of the same person, matched by shared clones. The V and J genes are TRBV27 and TRBJ2-1; the D gene is perhaps TRBD1 or TRBD2, each of them matching over 5 bases. The CDR3 protein is CASSLSGTMGNEQFF. The DNA sequence is as follows: TGTGCCAGCAGTTTATCCGGGACCATGGGCAATGAGCAGTTCTTC.